Here is one TCR beta chain with its context. This receptor's antigen is unknown. It has no much larger one-base neighbor in the sample; base qualities were not kept. The entry originates in a study of identifying expanded T cells in peripheral blood (dated by TCRdb to the late 2010s). For the study in its entirety: Four technical replicates, made by sequencing separate aliquots from the same pool of genomic DNA, were compared pairwise.

Deletion took 1 base off V and 3 bases off J, with a span of 11 bases between the germline ends. Sequences SGHDT (CDR1) and YYEEEE (CDR2) are obtained from the germline V gene. Measured from the cysteine to the phenylalanine, the CDR3 is 14 residues long. CDR3 DNA only is kept here, 42 bases in frame from base 1. Findings and caveats that apply to the study as a whole: In all healthy donors, the variance in clone template counts between samples taken two weeks apart rose significantly as total template count increased. The authors expected that biological variance in healthy repertoires might rise further over much longer intervals, such as months to years. Between technical replicates the binomial model flagged approximately 1.3 differentially abundant clones, whereas over around two weeks the binomial model flagged about 16.4 and over roughly 4 weeks around 20. Across all healthy-donor time intervals, the beta-binomial model significantly lowered both the number of clones called differentially abundant and the false-positive rate.

During the collection period, no infections or other immune events were recorded for the healthy donors. Time-dependent variance in a beta-binomial model of T-cell clone differential abundance was calibrated using healthy-donor blood repertoires as a training cohort. There were ten or so healthy donors in the training cohort, of whom 3 were female and 7 were male. An age range of roughly 29 to 65 years, with an average of roughly 40 years, was recorded for the donors. Whole blood, obtained from a commercial supplier, was collected from each healthy donor at three time points spaced approximately 15 days apart. For immunosequencing, genomic DNA was extracted from unsorted whole blood. The immunoSEQ Assay, which relies on bias-controlled multiplex PCR amplification of genomic DNA, was used to profile TCRbeta CDR3 regions. Under the source paper's analysis protocol: To quantify the absolute abundance of each unique TCRbeta CDR3 region, the sequences were collapsed and filtered. Differential abundance was tested with a binomial (Fisher-equivalent) model and with a beta-binomial model adding time-dependent variance fitted from healthy donors. Clones with fewer than 5 combined templates were removed, and differential abundance was called for clones with a Benjamini-Hochberg FDR below 0.01. In the beta-binomial model, variance was expressed as a function of the total template count across the two samples, in the form v = (b*log(k)+a)^2. TCRdb took over this immuneACCESS table, retaining in-frame rearrangements with V and J assigned. Such tables are incomplete; in checked studies, under half of the missing clones stem from an unresolved V gene, and the remainder is unexplained. V and J calls and clone size are as listed in that table; D and trimming were resolved from the DNA. This sample comprises about 78,000 clones, 84% of them detected only once. The ten top clones hold 15% to 20% of the sample.

Sequenced material: blood. The chain links TRBV5-6 with TRBJ2-7; matching of 6 bases hints at TRBD1 as the D gene. This TCR was recovered from a person aged 18 to 70 in good health. The nucleotide sequence is TGTGCCAGCAGCTTGTCAGGGGCTTACTACGAGCAGTACTTC. This encodes CASSLSGAYYEQYF.